This T cell receptor (beta chain) is drawn from a study of Ad26.COV2.S vaccination and SARS-CoV-2 variants. Indicated treatment: approximately 18 received Ad26.COV2.S at low or high dose, single or two shots; about 5 received placebo; per-sample allocation not given. Day 63 after the first vaccine or placebo injection was the time point for sampling. The table came from immunoSEQ multiplex PCR; TCRdb's copy has only in-frame clones and leaves some out. This sample has 400,000 to 500,000 clones, with 89% found just once. V lost 7 bases and J 7 bases, leaving 10 bases between the germline ends. CDR1 and CDR2 from the germline V gene are SNHLY and FYNNEI. The CDR3 is 12 residues long.

This TCR was sampled from a person aged 18-60 years who received the Ad26.COV2.S COVID-19 vaccine or a placebo. The material sequenced was peripheral blood, taken in a trial of Ad26.COV2.S vaccine versus placebo. This rearrangement joins TRBV2 to TRBJ1-4; D gene uncertain. The CDR3 sequence: CASKKESEKLFF. The CDR3 DNA reads as TGTGCCAGCAAGAAGGAAAGTGAAAAACTGTTTTTT.